Sequencing of this TCR beta chain was carried out in a study of T cells after yellow fever vaccination. Per germline, CDR1 MRHNA and CDR2 SNTAGT. This CDR3 contains 15 residues. V shed 6 bases and J 6 bases; nucleotides not matched to a gene: 12. Universal primer sites and UMIs were introduced during 5'RACE template-switching synthesis of TCR cDNA. TCRdb passed the 5' RACE reads through MiXCR, listing each CDR3 protein once. The repertoire has 120,000 or so distinct CDR3 sequences, over 12% of them found once; the top ten carry 43%. This clonotype has more than one count but fewer than ten. Its antigen remains unidentified. Study-level points and caveats: Subsequent booster samples again held most clones from primary vaccination (96% CD4, roughly 88% CD8). On re-exposure, the response was weaker but peaked faster, at day 5 versus 15.

The TCR was taken from a man aged 18 to 30 who received the YFV17D yellow fever vaccine. The genes are TRBV6-4 and TRBJ2-7; 9 bases are a match to TRBD2. The sequenced sample was CD8+ T cells sorted from PBMCs, obtained 5 days after the yellow fever booster vaccination. DNA of the CDR3: TGTGCCAGCAGCTCCGGGACTAGCTTACCGGGCGAGCAGTACGTC. It translates to CASSSGTSLPGEQYV.